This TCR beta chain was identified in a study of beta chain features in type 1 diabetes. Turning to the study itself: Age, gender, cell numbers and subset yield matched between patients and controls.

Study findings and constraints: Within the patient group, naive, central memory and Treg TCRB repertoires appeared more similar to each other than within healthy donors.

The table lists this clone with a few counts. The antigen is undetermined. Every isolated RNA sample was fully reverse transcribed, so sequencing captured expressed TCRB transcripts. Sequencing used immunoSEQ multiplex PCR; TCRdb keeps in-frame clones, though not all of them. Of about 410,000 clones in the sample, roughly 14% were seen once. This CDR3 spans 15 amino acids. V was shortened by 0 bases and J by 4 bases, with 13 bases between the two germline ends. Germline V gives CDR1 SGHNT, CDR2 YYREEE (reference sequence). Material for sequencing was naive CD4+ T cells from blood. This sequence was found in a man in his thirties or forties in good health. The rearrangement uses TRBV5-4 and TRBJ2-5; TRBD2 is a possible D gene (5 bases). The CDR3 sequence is CASSLGGGQSETQYF. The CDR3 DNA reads TGTGCCAGCAGCTTGGGAGGCGGGCAGTCAGAGACCCAGTACTTC.